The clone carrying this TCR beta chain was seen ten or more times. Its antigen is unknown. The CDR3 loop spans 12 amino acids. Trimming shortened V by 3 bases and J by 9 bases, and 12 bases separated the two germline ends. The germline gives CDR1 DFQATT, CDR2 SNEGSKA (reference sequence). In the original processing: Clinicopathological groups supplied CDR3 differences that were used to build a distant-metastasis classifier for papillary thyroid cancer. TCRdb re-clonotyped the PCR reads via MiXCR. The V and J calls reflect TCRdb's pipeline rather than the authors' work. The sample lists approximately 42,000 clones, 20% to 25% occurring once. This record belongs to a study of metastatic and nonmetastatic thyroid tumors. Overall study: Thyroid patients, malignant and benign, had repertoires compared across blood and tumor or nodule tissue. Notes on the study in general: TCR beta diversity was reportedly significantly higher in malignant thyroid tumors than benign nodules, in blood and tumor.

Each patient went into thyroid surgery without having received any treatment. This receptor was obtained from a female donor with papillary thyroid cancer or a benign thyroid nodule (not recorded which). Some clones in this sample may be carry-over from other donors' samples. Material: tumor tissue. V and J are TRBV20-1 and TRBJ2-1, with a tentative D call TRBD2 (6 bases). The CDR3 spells CSASGSWSEQFF. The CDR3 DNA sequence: TGCAGTGCTAGCGGGAGCTGGAGTGAGCAGTTCTTC.